A single sample gave rise to the 21 T cell receptor beta chains below, sequenced in a study of Tregs in tolerant kidney transplant recipients. The nonmyeloablative bone marrow transplants came from related graft donors, with transient mixed chimerism. Profiling relied on immunoSEQ multiplex PCR, and the TCRdb table lists in-frame clones only, not all of them. The top ten hold about 1.5% of the sample, which has tens of thousands of clones, over 85% seen once. This sample comprised CD4+ T cells from blood (PBMCs), obtained 12 months after the transplant. Receptor source: a human patient who received a combined kidney and bone marrow transplant. The graft donor may account for some of the T cells.

A few counts support this clone. The chain recombines TRBV7-7 with TRBJ2-3; 10 nucleotides line up with TRBD1. Trimming took 3 bases from V and 1 from J; bases not matched to a gene: 1. The CDR3 sequence is 15 residues long. CDR1 is SSHAT, CDR2 FNYEAQ, per germline (reference sequence). The CDR3 nucleotides read TGTGCCAGCAGCTTTGGGACAGGGGGCACAGATACGCAGTATTTT. Its translation: CASSFGTGGTDTQYF.

This chain uses TRBV15 with TRBJ2-7, with 9 bases identical to TRBD2. Germline trimming cut 0 bases from V and 3 bases from J; bases unmatched to any gene: 3. Germline loops: CDR1 LNHNV, CDR2 YYDKDF (reference sequence). CDR3 length: 15 amino acids. CDR3 loop: CATSRDRAGGYEQYF. In DNA, the CDR3 is TGTGCCACCAGCAGAGATCGAGCGGGAGGCTACGAGCAGTACTTC.

The chain recombines TRBV7-2 with TRBJ1-2, with D tentatively TRBD1 (6 bases). The CDR3 contains 15 residues. Germline V gives CDR1 SGHTA, CDR2 FQGNSA. V shed 1 base and J shed 3 bases, with 12 bases lying between them. CDR3 in DNA: TGTGCCAGCAGCTTAGTATCGGCAGGGGACTATGGCTACACCTTC. Protein product: CASSLVSAGDYGYTF.

The CDR3 is CAIIASQNTEAFF. CDR3 DNA sequence: TGTGCCATCATTGCCAGTCAGAACACTGAAGCTTTCTTT. V is TRBV10-3 and J is TRBJ1-1; no clear D. Germline CDR1 is ENHRY and CDR2 is SYGVKD. The V end was cut by 7 bases, the J end by 1 base, with 10 bases between. There are 13 residues in the CDR3.

This chain joins TRBV30 and TRBJ2-7; D is perhaps TRBD1 (6 bases). V was pared by 3 bases and J by 2 bases, with 8 bases between. Germline V gives CDR1 GTSNPN, CDR2 SVGIG (reference sequence). The CDR3 contains 12 residues. As DNA, the CDR3 is TGTGCCTGGAGGGGGGCTACCTACGAGCAGTACTTC. Its translation is CAWRGATYEQYF.

The rearrangement links TRBV5-4 to TRBJ2-1, with 11 bases aligning to TRBD2. J was trimmed by 3 bases and V by 4 bases; bases with no gene match: 6. This CDR3 has 16 amino acids. CDR1 and CDR2 from the germline V gene are SGHNT and YYREEE (reference sequence). The CDR3 coding sequence is TGTGCCAGCAGCCCGGATAGCGGGGGGGTCTACAATGAGCAGTTCTTC. Encoded protein: CASSPDSGGVYNEQFF. Full variable domain (rest looked up from reference TRBV5-4 and TRBJ2-1): ETGVTQSPTHLIKTRGQQVTLRCSSQSGHNTVSWYQQALGQGPQFIFQYYREEENGRGNFPPRFSGLQFPNYSSELNVNALELDDSALYLCASSPDSGGVYNEQFFGPGTRLTVL.

The V and J genes are TRBV18 and TRBJ2-3; D perhaps matches TRBD1 (6 bases). The CDR3 has 16 amino acids. V dropped 3 bases and J dropped 4 bases, with 17 bases sitting between them. The germline CDR1 and CDR2 sequences are KGHSH and LQKENI. The CDR3 nucleotides are TGTGCCAGCTCACCCTCTCGGAATAAGGGGGCAGATACGCAGTATTTT. Amino acids: CASSPSRNKGADTQYF.

The sample holds a few counts of this clone. J is TRBJ1-2 and V is TRBV19; 7 nucleotides agree with TRBD1. Looked up from germline, CDR1 is LNHDA and CDR2 is SQIVND (reference sequence). V gave up 6 bases and J gave up 3 bases; unmatched junction bases: 7. CDR3 length equals 14 residues. The CDR3 loop reads CASRQQGYYYGYTF. In DNA form, the CDR3 reads TGTGCCAGTAGACAACAGGGGTATTACTATGGCTACACCTTC. The whole variable domain, filled in from reference TRBV19 and TRBJ1-2, reads DGGITQSPKYLFRKEGQNVTLSCEQNLNHDAMYWYRQDPGQGLRLIYYSQIVNDFQKGDIAEGYSVSREKKESFPLTVTSAQKNPTAFYLCASRQQGYYYGYTFGSGTRLTVV.

The genes are TRBV4-1 and TRBJ2-2; tentatively, D is TRBD2 (6 bases). Germline loops: CDR1 MGHRA, CDR2 YSYEKL. Trimming took 4 bases from V and 1 from J, leaving 16 bases between them. CDR3 size: 17 residues. CDR3 in amino acids: CASSREVGLENTGELFF. CDR3 DNA sequence: TGCGCCAGCAGCCGGGAGGTGGGACTCGAGAACACCGGGGAGCTGTTTTTT.

The CDR3 region has the DNA TGTGCCAGCTCACGTTCCGGACAGGGAAACGGAGGCAATCAGCCCCAGCATTTT. Translating it yields CASSRSGQGNGGNQPQHF. The chain combines TRBV18 with TRBJ1-5; TRBD1 matches at 8 bases. CDR3 size: 18 residues. Germline loops: CDR1 KGHSH, CDR2 LQKENI. The junction had 13 bases not matched to a gene; V was cut back by 4 bases and J by 2 bases.

This chain joins TRBV7-2 and TRBJ2-2, with D unclear. Germline V gene data show CDR1 as SGHTA and CDR2 as FQGNSA. The CDR3 is made up of 13 amino acids. V shed 1 base and J shed 6 bases, with 6 bases lying between them. CDR3 region: CASSLDSAGELFF. DNA for the CDR3: TGTGCCAGCAGCTTAGACTCGGCCGGGGAGCTGTTTTTT.

The genes are TRBV6-1 and TRBJ2-3; TRBD1 matches 9 bases. This CDR3 has 15 amino acids. CDR1 and CDR2 from the germline V gene are MNHNS and SASEGT. V lost 6 bases and J lost 4; bases outside the gene matches: 8. In nucleotides, the CDR3 is TGTGCCAGCAGACGAGCGGGACAGGGTCCAGATACGCAGTATTTT. Translating gives CASRRAGQGPDTQYF.

This chain links TRBV5-1 with TRBJ2-7; 7 positions agree with TRBD1. The ends lost 2 bases at V and 2 bases at J; junction bases unmatched: 7. The CDR3 length is 15 residues. Looked up from germline, CDR1 is SGHRS and CDR2 is YFSETQ. The chain's CDR3 is CASSFSGGSAYEQYF. The DNA of the CDR3 is TGCGCCAGCAGCTTCTCAGGGGGTTCAGCCTACGAGCAGTACTTC.

The chain joins TRBV5-4 to TRBJ2-5; a possible D gene is TRBD1 (6 bases). The J call may be wrong; the DNA end is better matched by TRBJ2-7. CDR1 is SGHNT, CDR2 YYREEE, per germline (reference sequence). The CDR3 runs to 15 residues. Here the CDR3 reads CASSETGTKAYEQYF. The DNA of the CDR3 is TGTGCCAGCAGCGAAACCGGGACAAAGGCCTACGAGCAGTACTTC.

V and J are TRBV4-3 and TRBJ2-3; 10 bases are a match to TRBD2. This CDR3 region has 19 residues. J was trimmed by 3 bases and V by 3 bases; bases with no gene match: 15. Germline V gene data show CDR1 as LGHNA and CDR2 as YSLEER. The CDR3 DNA follows: TGCGCCAGCAGCCACCTTCAGAGCGGGGGGGCCGGGGAGACAGATACGCAGTATTTT. Protein: CASSHLQSGGAGETDTQYF.

This clone has only one observation. This rearrangement joins TRBV9 to TRBJ2-1, with 8 positions matching TRBD2. The V gene's germline CDR1 is SGDLS and CDR2 YYNGEE. V lost 1 base and J lost 4; bases outside the gene matches: 7. The CDR3 has 16 residues. CDR3 in DNA: TGTGCCAGCAGCGTAATTGGACTAGCAGAATACAATGAGCAGTTCTTC. Translating it yields CASSVIGLAEYNEQFF.

This rearrangement joins TRBV7-3 to TRBJ1-1; 7 nucleotides line up with TRBD1. V lost 5 bases, J lost 2 bases, and 2 bases stayed unmatched. Germline CDR1 and CDR2: SGHTA and FQGTGA. The CDR3 is made up of 13 amino acids. The CDR3 sequence: CASSRDSNTEAFF. CDR3 DNA sequence: TGTGCCAGCAGCCGGGACAGCAACACTGAAGCTTTCTTT.

V is TRBV15 and J is TRBJ2-3; 8 bases line up with TRBD1. Trimming cost V 3 bases and J 4 bases; bases outside gene matches: 12. CDR3 length: 17 amino acids. Germline V CDR1 and CDR2: LNHNV, YYDKDF (reference sequence). The CDR3 DNA reads as TGTGCCACCAGCAGCTTTTTACAGGGGGTTGTGGCAGATACGCAGTATTTT. It specifies CATSSFLQGVVADTQYF.

J is TRBJ2-3 and V is TRBV27; TRBD2 aligns across 8 bases. The CDR3 extends over 16 amino acids. The ends lost 3 bases at V and 2 bases at J; junction bases unmatched: 7. Germline V CDR1 and CDR2: MNHEY, SMNVEV (reference sequence). In DNA, the CDR3 is TGTGCCAGCAGTTTTTGGCGGGGGGCCCTCACAGATACGCAGTATTTT. This codes for CASSFWRGALTDTQYF.

V gene TRBV9 combines with J gene TRBJ1-2; 7 bases fit TRBD1. Germline assignment: CDR1 SGDLS and CDR2 YYNGEE. The J segment lost 10 bases and the V segment lost 3 bases, leaving 12 bases of the junction unmatched. The CDR3 has 14 amino acids. CDR3 sequence reads: CASSAPQGLSDYTF. The CDR3 DNA follows: TGTGCCAGCAGCGCCCCACAGGGGTTGAGCGACTACACCTTC.

The CDR3 region has the DNA TGTGCCAGCAGAGGGACAGGGACAACCTACGAGCAGTACTTC. Translation gives CASRGTGTTYEQYF. The V and J genes are TRBV28 and TRBJ2-7; 9 nucleotides line up with TRBD1. Germline CDR1 MDHEN, CDR2 SYDVKM. The CDR3 runs to 14 residues. Germline trimming cut 6 bases from V and 2 bases from J; bases unmatched to any gene: 5.